The 13 T cell receptor beta chains below were found in one sample sequenced in a study of vaccination and CD4 T cells after COVID-19. These TCRs' antigens remain unknown. Described treatment: approximately nine-day PBMC culture with coronavirus spike peptide pools or control peptides (ViraFEST assay). At the Johns Hopkins FTIC core, DNA taken from cultured CD4+ T cells was sequenced by way of the Oncomine TCR Beta short-read assay. TCRdb recomputed calls from the PCR reads with MiXCR, one row per CDR3 protein. The table includes more than 12,000 distinct CDR3 sequences, roughly 57% detected once. Material for sequencing was CD4+ T cells from blood, cultured in vitro. The receptors shown here come from a human donor who had recovered from COVID-19.

This chain links TRBV10-3 with TRBJ1-5, with D unclear. The CDR3 totals 13 residues. CDR1 and CDR2 from the germline V gene are ENHRY and SYGVKD. The germline V and J ends were trimmed by 0 bases and 7 bases, with 7 bases remaining between them. The CDR3 sequence is CAISESTEQPQHF. Here the CDR3 DNA reads TGTGCCATCAGTGAGTCGACCGAACAGCCCCAGCATTTT.

The V call is TRBV15, the J call TRBJ2-1, with 8 bases aligning to TRBD2. CDR1 is LNHNV, CDR2 YYDKDF, per germline (reference sequence). The CDR3 contains 16 residues. V lost 0 bases to trimming and J lost 9 bases; unmatched junction nucleotides: 10. CDR3 in amino acids: CATSRDSGIGVGEQFF. As DNA, the CDR3 is TGTGCCACCAGCAGAGATAGCGGGATAGGAGTAGGTGAGCAGTTCTTC.

This clonotype was observed a few times. The chain uses TRBV2 and TRBJ2-3; 8 bases are a match to TRBD1. V lost 7 bases and J lost 1; bases outside the gene matches: 4. CDR1 is SNHLY and CDR2 is FYNNEI in the germline V gene. The CDR3 is 14 residues long. CDR3 region: CASNQQGGTDTQYF. DNA for the CDR3: TGTGCCAGCAACCAACAGGGGGGCACAGATACGCAGTATTTT. Full variable domain (rest looked up from reference TRBV2 and TRBJ2-3): EPEVTQTPSHQVTQMGQEVILRCVPISNHLYFYWYRQILGQKVEFLVSFYNNEISEKSEIFDDQFSVERPDGSNFTLKIRSTKLEDSAMYFCASNQQGGTDTQYFGPGTRLTVL.

The rearrangement joins TRBV20-1 to TRBJ1-5; TRBD1 aligns across 8 bases. The CDR3 is 18 residues long. Trimming removed 4 bases from V and 3 bases from J; junction bases left unmatched: 17. Per the germline V gene, CDR1 is DFQATT and CDR2 is SNEGSKA (reference sequence). The CDR3 spells CSAKVNPSPDRVNQPQHF. In nucleotides, the CDR3 is TGCAGTGCTAAGGTTAACCCCTCACCGGACAGGGTCAATCAGCCCCAGCATTTT.

This chain uses TRBV7-8 with TRBJ2-1; 13 bases map to TRBD2. Germline loops: CDR1 SGHVS, CDR2 FQNEAQ. V lost 5 bases, J lost 9 bases, and 7 bases stayed unmatched. The CDR3 totals 15 residues. The CDR3 DNA sequence: TGTGCCAGCAGCCTCGGACTAGCGGGAGTATCTGAGCAGTTCTTC. As protein: CASSLGLAGVSEQFF.

This clonotype was seen a few times. The J gene is TRBJ2-7, the V gene TRBV20-1; 14 nucleotides align to TRBD2. The CDR3 is 16 residues long. CDR1 and CDR2 from the germline V gene are DFQATT and SNEGSKA (reference sequence). With 3 bases clipped from V and 6 bases from J, the junction kept 10 bases outside the gene matches. The CDR3 sequence: CSASLVQTSGRGEQYF. DNA for the CDR3: TGCAGTGCTAGTTTGGTCCAGACTAGCGGGAGGGGCGAGCAGTACTTC.

In this sample, this clonotype turned up a few times. The chain couples TRBV20-1 to TRBJ2-1, with 12 nucleotides matching TRBD2. Losses at the gene ends were 0 bases for V and 6 bases for J; bases not matched to a gene: 9. Germline-derived CDR1 and CDR2 are DFQATT and SNEGSKA (reference sequence). The CDR3 has 17 residues. The CDR3 here is CSARDVTSGSLSNEQFF. In DNA form, the CDR3 reads TGCAGTGCTAGAGATGTGACTAGCGGGAGTTTATCCAATGAGCAGTTCTTC.

The V call is TRBV28, the J call TRBJ1-1; TRBD1 matches 7 bases. The CDR3 sequence is 14 residues long. With V trimmed by 8 bases and J by 1 base, 7 bases remained unmatched. Germline values: CDR1 MDHEN, CDR2 SYDVKM. The CDR3 is CASDRDSQNTEAFF. For the CDR3, the DNA is TGTGCCAGCGACCGGGACAGCCAGAACACTGAAGCTTTCTTT.

J is TRBJ2-3 and V is TRBV20-1; 11 nucleotides align to TRBD2. V trimming: 4 bases; J trimming: 3 bases; junction bases outside the gene matches: 3. The CDR3 extends over 14 amino acids. CDR1 is DFQATT and CDR2 is SNEGSKA in the germline V gene (reference sequence). The CDR3 DNA reads as TGCAGTGCTATCCGGACTAGCGGGACAGATACGCAGTATTTT. As protein: CSAIRTSGTDTQYF.

The CDR3 loop reads CASSRGEGETQYF. CDR3 sequence (DNA): TGTGCCAGCAGCCGCGGGGAGGGGGAGACCCAGTACTTC. This rearrangement joins TRBV7-8 to TRBJ2-5; 7 bases are a match to TRBD2. Germline loops: CDR1 SGHVS, CDR2 FQNEAQ. With V trimmed by 5 bases and J by 5 bases, 5 bases remained unmatched. CDR3 length: 13 amino acids. The full variable domain, rest sourced from reference TRBV7-8 and TRBJ2-5, is GAGVSQSPRYKVAKRGQDVALRCDPISGHVSLFWYQQALGQGPEFLTYFQNEAQLDKSGLPSDRFFAERPEGSVSTLKIQRTQQEDSAVYLCASSRGEGETQYFGPGTRLLVL.

This clonotype showed up just a few times. The chain carries TRBV20-1 and TRBJ1-2; 7 nucleotides agree with TRBD1. CDR1 and CDR2 from the germline V gene are DFQATT and SNEGSKA (reference sequence). The length of the CDR3 is 16 residues. The trim removed 4 bases at V and 3 bases at J, leaving 14 bases unmatched. For the CDR3, the DNA is TGCAGTGCTACGCCAAGGAGGACAGGCGCATACTATGGCTACACCTTC. It yields the protein CSATPRRTGAYYGYTF.

This sequence joins TRBV20-1 and TRBJ1-5, with 7 bases identical to TRBD1. Germline loops: CDR1 DFQATT, CDR2 SNEGSKA (reference sequence). V gave up 4 bases and J gave up 4 bases; unmatched junction bases: 10. This CDR3 has 15 residues. For the CDR3, the DNA is TGCAGTGCTACACAGGGGAGGGTTTTAAATCAGCCCCAGCATTTT. Residues: CSATQGRVLNQPQHF.

This chain links TRBV12-3 or TRBV12-4 with TRBJ1-2; D not resolved. Deletions cut 3 bases from V and 2 bases from J, with 19 bases between. There are 17 residues in the CDR3. The CDR3: CASSFSLGNSLNYGYTF. CDR3 nucleotides: TGTGCCAGCAGTTTCTCCCTTGGGAACTCACTAAACTATGGCTACACCTTC.